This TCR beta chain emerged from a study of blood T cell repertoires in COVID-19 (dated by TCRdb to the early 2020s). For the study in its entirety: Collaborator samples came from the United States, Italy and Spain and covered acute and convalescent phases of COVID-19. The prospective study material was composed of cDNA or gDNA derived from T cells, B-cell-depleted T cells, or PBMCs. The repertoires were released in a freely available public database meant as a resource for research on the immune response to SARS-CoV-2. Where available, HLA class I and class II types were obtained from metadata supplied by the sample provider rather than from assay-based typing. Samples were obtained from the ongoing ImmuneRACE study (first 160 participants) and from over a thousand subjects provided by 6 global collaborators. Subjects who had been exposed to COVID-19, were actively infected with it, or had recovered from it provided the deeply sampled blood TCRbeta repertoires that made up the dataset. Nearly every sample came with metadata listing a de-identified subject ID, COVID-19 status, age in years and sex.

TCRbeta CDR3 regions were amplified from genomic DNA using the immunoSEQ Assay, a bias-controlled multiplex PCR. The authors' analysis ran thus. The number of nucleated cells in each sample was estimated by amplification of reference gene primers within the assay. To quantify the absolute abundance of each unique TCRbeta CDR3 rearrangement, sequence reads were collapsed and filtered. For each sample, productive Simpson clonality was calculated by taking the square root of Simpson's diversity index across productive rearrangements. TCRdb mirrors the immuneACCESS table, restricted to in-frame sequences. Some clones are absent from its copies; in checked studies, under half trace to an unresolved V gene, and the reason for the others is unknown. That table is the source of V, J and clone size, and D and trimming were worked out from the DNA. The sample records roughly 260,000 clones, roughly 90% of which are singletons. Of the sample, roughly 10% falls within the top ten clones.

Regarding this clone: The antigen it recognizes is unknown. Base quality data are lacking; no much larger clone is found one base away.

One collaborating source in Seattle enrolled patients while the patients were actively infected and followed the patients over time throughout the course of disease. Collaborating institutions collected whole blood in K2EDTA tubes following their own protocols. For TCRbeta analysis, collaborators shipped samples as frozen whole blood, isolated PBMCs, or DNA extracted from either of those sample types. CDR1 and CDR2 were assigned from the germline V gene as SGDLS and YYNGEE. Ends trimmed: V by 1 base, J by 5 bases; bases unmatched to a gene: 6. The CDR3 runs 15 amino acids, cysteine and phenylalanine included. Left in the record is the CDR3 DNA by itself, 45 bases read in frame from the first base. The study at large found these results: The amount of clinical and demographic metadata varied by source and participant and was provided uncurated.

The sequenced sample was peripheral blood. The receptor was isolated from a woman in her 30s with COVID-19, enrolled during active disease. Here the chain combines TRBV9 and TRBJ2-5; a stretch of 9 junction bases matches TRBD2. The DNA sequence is TGTGCCAGCAGCGTAAGCGGGGGGAGAGGGGAGACCCAGTACTTC. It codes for CASSVSGGRGETQYF.